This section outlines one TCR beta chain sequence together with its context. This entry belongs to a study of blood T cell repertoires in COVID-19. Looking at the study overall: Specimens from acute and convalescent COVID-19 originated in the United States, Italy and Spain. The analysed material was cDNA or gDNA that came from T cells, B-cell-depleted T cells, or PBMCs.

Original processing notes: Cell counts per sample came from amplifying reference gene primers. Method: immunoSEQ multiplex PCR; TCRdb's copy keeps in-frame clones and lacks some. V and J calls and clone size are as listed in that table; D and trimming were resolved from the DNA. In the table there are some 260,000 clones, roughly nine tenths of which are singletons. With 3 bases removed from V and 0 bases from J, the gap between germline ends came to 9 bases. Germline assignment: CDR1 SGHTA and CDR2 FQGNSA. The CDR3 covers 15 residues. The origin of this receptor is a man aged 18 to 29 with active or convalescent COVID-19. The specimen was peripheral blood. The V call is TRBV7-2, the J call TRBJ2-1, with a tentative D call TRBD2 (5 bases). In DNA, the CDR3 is TGTGCCAGCAGCTTTAGCGTTAGCTCCTACAATGAGCAGTTCTTC. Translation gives CASSFSVSSYNEQFF.